The T cell receptor beta chain described here comes from a study of blood T cell repertoires in COVID-19. Study information: COVID-19 samples from acute and convalescent phases originated in the United States, Italy and Spain. In each case, the material was cDNA or gDNA derived from T cells, B-cell-depleted T cells, or PBMCs.

In the original workflow: Amplification from reference gene primers served as the basis for estimated nucleated cell counts. Assay: immunoSEQ multiplex PCR; the TCRdb copy retains only in-frame clones and omits some. V, J and clone size were drawn from that table, and D and trimming were deduced from the DNA. Of roughly 250,000 clones listed, 87% were seen once; the top ten hold more than 6%. Germline values: CDR1 LNHDA, CDR2 SQIVND (reference sequence). V lost 8 bases to trimming and J lost 4 bases, with 15 bases between them. The CDR3 length is 15 residues. This clone has a handful of counts. The chain combines TRBV19 with TRBJ1-6; tentatively, D is TRBD1 (6 bases). The sequencing input was peripheral blood. The receptor's source is a man in his 60s who had recovered from COVID-19. The CDR3 spells CASRPSGQYNSPLHF. CDR3 sequence (DNA): TGTGCCAGTCGCCCTTCGGGACAATATAATTCACCCCTCCACTTT.